Following are 26 T cell receptor beta chains from one sample sequenced in a study of cytomegalovirus exposure and HLA in healthy donors. Clones were read by immunoSEQ multiplex PCR, and TCRdb kept only the in-frame ones, dropping some. The profile covers around 190,000 clones, with about 81% appearing a single time and roughly 1.2% taken by the ten largest. The sequenced material came from PBMCs. The receptors come from a woman aged 25 to 45 in good health and CMV-seronegative.

As regards this clone: At one boundary the junction diverges from the germline segment, which might be a read error. The chain is built from TRBV6-5 and TRBJ2-1; 11 bases map to TRBD1. The CDR3 covers 15 residues. Per germline, CDR1 MNHEY and CDR2 SVGAGI. CDR3 nucleotides: TGTGTCAGCAGGCTCCCGGGACAGGGGGTCCATGAGCAGTTCTTC. It is translated as CVSRLPGQGVHEQFF.

J is TRBJ2-1 and V is TRBV13, with 12 positions matching TRBD2. This CDR3 spans 18 amino acids. Trimming at V came to 0 bases and at J to 2 bases, leaving 5 bases not matched to a gene. Germline lookup yields CDR1 PRHDT and CDR2 FYEKMQ (reference sequence). CDR3 sequence reads: CASSLGAGLAGTYNEQFF. The CDR3 nucleotides are TGTGCCAGCAGCTTAGGGGCAGGACTAGCGGGAACCTACAATGAGCAGTTCTTC.

V is TRBV7-6 and J is TRBJ1-6; TRBD1 is a possible D gene (5 bases). The germline V and J ends were trimmed by 0 bases and 10 bases, with 13 bases remaining between them. In germline, CDR1 is SGHVS, CDR2 FNYEAQ. CDR3 length: 15 residues. CDR3 DNA: TGTGCCAGCAGCTTAGCGGGGGGATTGGGGTCACCCCTCCACTTT. Translated, it gives CASSLAGGLGSPLHF.

This rearrangement joins TRBV29-1 to TRBJ2-2; tentatively, D is TRBD2 (5 bases). The V end was cut by 5 bases, the J end by 4 bases, with 11 bases between. The length of the CDR3 is 13 residues. In germline, CDR1 is SQVTM, CDR2 ANQGSEA. The CDR3 DNA follows: TGCAGCGTTAGGCCACGGGGCACCGGGGAGCTGTTTTTT. Amino acid sequence: CSVRPRGTGELFF.

The gene calls are TRBV6-1 and TRBJ1-5, with TRBD1 as a possible D gene (5 bases). Germline CDR1 is MNHNS and CDR2 is SASEGT. This CDR3 spans 14 amino acids. Trimming stripped 9 bases from V and 3 bases from J, with 15 bases between. The CDR3 sequence: CASTPGANNQPQHF. The CDR3 nucleotides read TGTGCCAGTACGCCTGGGGCCAACAATCAGCCCCAGCATTTT.

The rearrangement uses TRBV19 and TRBJ1-5, with D perhaps matching TRBD1 (6 bases). Trimming took 3 bases from V and 7 from J, leaving 10 bases between them. This CDR3 is built from 13 residues. Germline V gene lookup returns CDR1 LNHDA and CDR2 SQIVND (reference sequence). CDR3 sequence reads: CASSMGGGQPQHF. CDR3 in DNA: TGTGCCAGTAGTATGGGCGGGGGCCAGCCCCAGCATTTT.

The chain combines TRBV5-1 with TRBJ1-5, with a possible D match to TRBD1 (5 bases). Germline CDR1 is SGHRS and CDR2 is YFSETQ. This CDR3 spans 15 amino acids. The V and J ends lost 4 bases and 6 bases respectively, with 17 bases between them. The CDR3, as DNA: TGCGCCAGCAGCGCGGGGGACGGAACATTTCAGCCCCAGCATTTT. This encodes CASSAGDGTFQPQHF.

The chain has TRBV7-7 and TRBJ2-1; D not resolved. Trimming shortened V by 5 bases and J by 5 bases, and 10 bases separated the two germline ends. Germline CDR1 is SSHAT and CDR2 is FNYEAQ (reference sequence). This CDR3 is built from 13 residues. The DNA of the CDR3 is TGTGCCAGCAGCATCGGTCTGAACAATGAGCAGTTCTTC. It encodes CASSIGLNNEQFF.

This clone turned up a few times. V usage is TRBV7-9 and J usage is TRBJ2-7, with unresolved D. There are 13 residues in the CDR3. Trimming took 0 bases from V and 4 from J, leaving 7 bases between them. Germline V gene lookup returns CDR1 SEHNR and CDR2 FQNEAQ (reference sequence). CDR3 in amino acids: CASSLAVQYEQYF. CDR3 DNA: TGTGCCAGCAGCTTAGCGGTGCAGTACGAGCAGTACTTC.

The chain has TRBV27 and TRBJ2-3; weak D call: TRBD2 (6 bases). Per germline, CDR1 MNHEY and CDR2 SMNVEV (reference sequence). Trimming removed 4 bases at V and 3 bases at J, with 14 bases between. The CDR3 is 15 residues long. In DNA form, the CDR3 reads TGTGCCAGCAGTTCCTCGGGACTGGGGACAGATACGCAGTATTTT. This translates into CASSSSGLGTDTQYF.

This rearrangement joins TRBV11-2 to TRBJ1-6; D is undetermined. The CDR3 length is 14 residues. CDR1 is SGHAT and CDR2 is FQNNGV in the germline V gene. V was trimmed by 2 bases and J by 5 bases, leaving 7 bases between them. The CDR3 sequence is CASSLTGNNSPLHF. Here the CDR3 DNA reads TGTGCCAGCAGCTTAACCGGGAATAATTCACCCCTCCACTTT.

The gene calls are TRBV6-6 and TRBJ1-2; D gene unclear. Per the germline V gene, CDR1 is MNHNY and CDR2 is SVGAGI (reference sequence). V lost 3 bases and J 5 bases, leaving 10 bases between the germline ends. This CDR3 contains 13 residues. The chain's CDR3 is CASSYWKEYGYTF. DNA of the CDR3: TGTGCCAGCAGTTATTGGAAGGAGTATGGCTACACCTTC.

The CDR3 DNA reads TGTGCCAGCAGTCTTTTGATGAGTGATGGCTACACCTTC. Translation gives CASSLLMSDGYTF. V usage is TRBV28 and J usage is TRBJ1-2; no clear D gene. This CDR3 region has 13 residues. The germline V gene has CDR1 MDHEN and CDR2 SYDVKM. V was shortened by 5 bases and J by 6 bases, with 13 bases between the two germline ends.

This clone has ten or more counts. The rearrangement uses TRBV4-2 and TRBJ1-1; maybe TRBD1 (5 bases). With 0 bases removed from V and 5 bases from J, the gap between germline ends came to 7 bases. The CDR3 is 13 residues long. The germline V gene encodes CDR1 LGHNA and CDR2 YNFKEQ. As DNA, the CDR3 is TGTGCCAGCAGCCAAGATGGGGGGACTGAAGCTTTCTTT. Encoded protein: CASSQDGGTEAFF.

The V and J genes are TRBV15 and TRBJ1-4; no definite D call. This CDR3 is built from 17 residues. From germline, CDR1 is LNHNV and CDR2 YYDKDF (reference sequence). V was cut by 3 bases and J by 5 bases, with 19 bases left in between. The DNA for the CDR3 is TGTGCCACCAGCAGTCCGGAGGGAGGGCGCCCCAATGAAAAACTGTTTTTT. It is translated as CATSSPEGGRPNEKLFF.

The chain joins TRBV30 to TRBJ2-7, with 9 bases matching TRBD1. J gave up 2 bases and V 2 bases, and 4 bases lay outside the gene matches. Germline loops: CDR1 GTSNPN, CDR2 SVGIG (reference sequence). This CDR3 contains 14 residues. The chain's CDR3 is CAWSLGQGAYEQYF. CDR3 bases: TGTGCCTGGAGTTTGGGACAGGGCGCCTACGAGCAGTACTTC. The complete variable domain, with remaining parts taken from reference TRBV30 and TRBJ2-7, reads SQTIHQWPATLVQPVGSPLSLECTVEGTSNPNLYWYRQAAGRGLQLLFYSVGIGQISSEVPQNLSASRPQDRQFILSSKKLLLSDSGFYLCAWSLGQGAYEQYFGPGTRLTVT.

As to this clone: Other DNA sequences in the same sample also yield this CDR3. V usage is TRBV5-4 and J usage is TRBJ2-3, with a tentative D call TRBD2 (5 bases). Germline V gives CDR1 SGHNT, CDR2 YYREEE (reference sequence). Deletions cut 0 bases from V and 3 bases from J, with 5 bases between. The CDR3 spans 13 residues. The CDR3 loop reads CASSLAGTDTQYF. The CDR3 DNA sequence: TGTGCCAGCAGCTTGGCGGGGACAGATACGCAGTATTTT.

V gene TRBV2 combines with J gene TRBJ2-5; TRBD1 matches at 7 bases. This CDR3 region has 13 residues. Per germline, CDR1 SNHLY and CDR2 FYNNEI. J gave up 5 bases and V 7 bases, and 7 bases lay outside the gene matches. The CDR3: CASTGQRSETQYF. Written as DNA, the CDR3 is TGTGCCAGCACGGGACAGCGGTCGGAGACCCAGTACTTC.

The chain combines TRBV5-1 with TRBJ2-3; TRBD2 matches 9 bases. The CDR3 length is 16 residues. CDR1 is SGHRS, CDR2 YFSETQ, per germline. The V gene end was trimmed by 0 bases and the J gene end by 2 bases; junction bases not matched to a gene: 4. The CDR3 region is CASSLGASGNTDTQYF. For the CDR3, the DNA is TGCGCCAGCAGCTTGGGCGCTAGCGGGAACACAGATACGCAGTATTTT.

The chain employs TRBV6-6 and TRBJ2-7; TRBD2 matches 7 bases. CDR3 size: 13 residues. The J segment lost 7 bases and the V segment lost 6 bases, leaving 9 bases of the junction unmatched. The germline V gene has CDR1 MNHNY and CDR2 SVGAGI (reference sequence). The DNA for the CDR3 is TGTGCCAGCAGGGGGAGAGGAGCGGGGGAGCAGTACTTC. This translates into CASRGRGAGEQYF.

The V and J genes are TRBV9 and TRBJ2-1, with 8 positions matching TRBD2. The CDR3 extends over 17 amino acids. From germline, CDR1 is SGDLS and CDR2 YYNGEE. Trimming cost V 3 bases and J 2 bases; bases outside gene matches: 10. CDR3 nucleotides: TGTGCCAGCAGCGATCGTAGCGGGATATCCCCCTACAATGAGCAGTTCTTC. Protein sequence: CASSDRSGISPYNEQFF.

This clone appeared once. The CDR3 DNA reads as TGTGCCAGCTCATCCCGAGAGACCCAGTACTTC. Translation: CASSSRETQYF. The chain recombines TRBV18 with TRBJ2-5; D unresolved. The CDR3 contains 11 residues. Germline loops: CDR1 KGHSH, CDR2 LQKENI. Between the trimmed V and J ends, which lost 5 bases and 4 bases, there was a span of 5 bases. The whole variable domain, remainder taken from reference TRBV18 and TRBJ2-5, is NAGVMQNPRHLVRRRGQEARLRCSPMKGHSHVYWYRQLPEEGLKFMVYLQKENIIDESGMPKERFSAEFPKEGPSILRIQQVVRGDSAAYFCASSSRETQYFGPGTRLLVL.

The V gene is TRBV5-1, the J gene TRBJ1-2; D is unclear. CDR3 size: 13 residues. The germline V and J ends were trimmed by 4 bases and 6 bases, with 13 bases remaining between them. The germline V gene has CDR1 SGHRS and CDR2 YFSETQ. In DNA, the CDR3 is TGCGCCAGCAGCACCCCAGAGGGTGATGGCTACACCTTC. Its translation is CASSTPEGDGYTF.

V and J are TRBV9 and TRBJ2-2; D is possibly TRBD1 (7 bases). Trimming shortened V by 3 bases and J by 6 bases, and 18 bases separated the two germline ends. The CDR3 covers 16 residues. Germline V gene data show CDR1 as SGDLS and CDR2 as YYNGEE. Here the CDR3 reads CASSDPAGGSAGELFF. The CDR3 DNA reads as TGTGCCAGCAGCGACCCGGCAGGGGGGTCGGCCGGGGAGCTGTTTTTT.

The CDR3 region has the DNA TGTGCCAGCAGCTTGGCTAAAGTGCGCGAGACCCAGTACTTC. It translates to CASSLAKVRETQYF. V and J are TRBV5-4 and TRBJ2-5, with unresolved D. Trimming left V 0 bases short and J 5 bases short, with 11 bases between. The CDR3 is 14 amino acids. Germline V CDR1 and CDR2: SGHNT, YYREEE (reference sequence).

The chain links TRBV2 to TRBJ2-5; 11 nucleotides align to TRBD2. Trimming cost V 2 bases and J 5 bases; bases outside gene matches: 7. This CDR3 has 16 residues. Per germline, CDR1 SNHLY and CDR2 FYNNEI. CDR3 region: CASSERTSGSWETQYF. The CDR3, as DNA: TGTGCCAGCAGTGAACGAACTAGCGGGAGTTGGGAGACCCAGTACTTC.